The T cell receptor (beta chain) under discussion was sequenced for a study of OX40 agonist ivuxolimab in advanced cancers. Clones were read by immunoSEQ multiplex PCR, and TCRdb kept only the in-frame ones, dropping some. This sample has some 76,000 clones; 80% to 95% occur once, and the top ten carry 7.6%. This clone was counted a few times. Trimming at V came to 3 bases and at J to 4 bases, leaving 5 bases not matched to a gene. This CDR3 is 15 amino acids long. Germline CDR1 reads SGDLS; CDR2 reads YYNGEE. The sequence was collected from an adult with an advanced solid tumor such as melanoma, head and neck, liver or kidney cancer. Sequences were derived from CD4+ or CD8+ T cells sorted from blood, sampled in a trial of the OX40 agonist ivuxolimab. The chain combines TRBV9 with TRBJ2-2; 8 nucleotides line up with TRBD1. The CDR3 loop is CASSGNTGGTGELFF. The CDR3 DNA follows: TGTGCCAGCAGCGGTAATACAGGGGGCACCGGGGAGCTGTTTTTT.